One T cell receptor beta chain is described in this entry. What it binds is unknown. The source of the sample is a study of cytomegalovirus exposure and HLA in healthy donors. Findings and caveats of the study: It was assumed in the presence/absence analyses that sequencing depth was roughly uniform across donors.

The PCR used 60 Vbeta and 13 Jbeta primers. This table comes from immunoSEQ multiplex PCR, and its TCRdb copy is limited to in-frame clones, with some not included. The table lists about 99,000 clones, roughly three quarters of them singletons, with under 2% in the top ten. The receptor comes from a woman aged 40 to 49 in good health and CMV-seronegative. Sequencing used PBMCs.

CDR3 nucleotide sequence: TGTGCCAGCAGCGTAGCGGGGGACGGCTTCTACGAGCAGTACTTC. Protein: CASSVAGDGFYEQYF. This chain connects TRBV9 to TRBJ2-7, with D possibly TRBD2 on 6 matching bases. V lost 0 bases and J lost 3, with 13 bases in between. Germline V gives CDR1 SGDLS, CDR2 YYNGEE. CDR3 length: 15 residues.